A selection of T cell receptor beta chains follows, all from one sample in a study of T cells in Graves' hyperthyroidism and ophthalmopathy. MiXCR, applied by TCRdb to the multiplex PCR reads, yields one record per CDR3 protein. The table records hundreds of thousands of distinct CDR3 sequences, roughly a third of them present only once. Source material: blood. The receptors stem from a woman between 40 and 55 years old with Graves' hyperthyroidism. Both conserved end residues are part of each CDR3. A D gene is named only where the DNA matches it firmly. The size entry is marked missing in some rows and otherwise reads once, few, many or a size class.

. | . | TRBJ1-5 | 13 | TRBV20-1 | TGCAGTGCTAGATTGGGGGTCAATCAGCCCCAGCATTTT | CSARLGVNQPQHF
. | . | TRBJ2-7 | 13 | TRBV28 | TGTGCCAGCAGTTACTCGAATACCCACGAGCAGTACTTC | CASSYSNTHEQYF
few | TRBD1 | TRBJ1-2 | 16 | TRBV5-5 | TGTGCCAGCAGCTTGGAGGTGGGGACAGCCCCCTGGGGCTACACCTTC | CASSLEVGTAPWGYTF
. | TRBD1 | TRBJ1-6 | 15 | TRBV27 | TGTGCCAGCAGTTTAATCCAGGGGGCAAGGTCACCCCTCCACTTT | CASSLIQGARSPLHF
. | TRBD1 | TRBJ2-2 | 17 | TRBV14 | TGTGCCAGCAGCCCCTTGGTGGGACAGGGGAACACCGGGGAGCTGTTTTTT | CASSPLVGQGNTGELFF
few | . | TRBJ2-2 | 17 | TRBV19 | TGTGCCAGTAAATTTTCGTGGCAGGGGGGAAAAGGCGGGGAGCTGTTTTTT | CASKFSWQGGKGGELFF
. | TRBD2 | TRBJ2-7 | 15 | TRBV18 | TGTGCCAGCTCACCCGTAGCGGGAGACACCTACGAGCAGTACTTC | CASSPVAGDTYEQYF
. | TRBD1 | TRBJ1-4 | 15 | TRBV12-3/TRBV12-4 | TGTGCCAGCAGAATGGACAGGCCGTTGAATGAAAAACTGTTTTTT | CASRMDRPLNEKLFF
. | . | TRBJ1-2 | 15 | TRBV7-2 | TGTGCCAGCATGAGGGGTCGGGTCGATACTTCGGGCTACACCTTC | CASMRGRVDTSGYTF
. | . | TRBJ2-5 | 16 | TRBV24-1 | TGTGCCACCAGTGATTTCCGGGGGCAGTTCCAAGAGACCCAGTACTTC | CATSDFRGQFQETQYF
. | . | TRBJ1-2 | 16 | TRBV12-3/TRBV12-4 | TGTGCCAGCAGTTCCTCGCCCCCGTCCCAGAACTATGGCTACACCTTC | CASSSSPPSQNYGYTF
. | . | TRBJ1-2 | 14 | TRBV7-8 | TGTGCCAGCAGCCCAACGGACTTTAACTATGGCTACACCTTC | CASSPTDFNYGYTF
many | . | TRBJ1-1 | 14 | TRBV5-1 | TGCGCCAGCAGCCGGACAGAACCGAACACTGAAGCTTTCTTT | CASSRTEPNTEAFF
few | . | TRBJ2-7 | 13 | TRBV7-9 | TGTGCCAGCAGGAAAGATTCGGGATACGAGCAGTACTTC | CASRKDSGYEQYF
. | . | TRBJ2-2 | 13 | TRBV7-3 | TGTGCCAGCAGCCCCACCCAAACCGGGGAGCTGTTTTTT | CASSPTQTGELFF
few | . | TRBJ1-5 | 15 | TRBV29-1 | TGCAGCGTCGGGAACCCCGGGCTAACTCCCCGGCCCCAGCATTTT | CSVGNPGLTPRPQHF
many | . | TRBJ2-7 | 13 | TRBV5-5 | TGTGCCAGCAGCTTGCTCGTTACCTACGAGCAGTACTTC | CASSLLVTYEQYF
. | TRBD1 | TRBJ1-2 | 15 | TRBV12-5 | TGTGCTAGTGGTTTGTTCACAGGGGATAATAATGGCTACACCTTC | CASGLFTGDNNGYTF
. | TRBD1 | TRBJ1-2 | 15 | TRBV7-2 | TGTGCCGGCAGCGCATCTACAGGGGAGGGCTATGGCTACACCTTC | CAGSASTGEGYGYTF